This T cell receptor beta chain was recorded in a study of cytomegalovirus exposure and HLA in healthy donors. On this clone itself: What it binds is not known. One end of the junction fails to match germline, which may point to a read error. This CDR3 is also generated by other DNA sequences in the sample.

PCR amplification relied on 60 Vbeta primers (plus 13 Jbeta primers). Produced via immunoSEQ multiplex PCR; TCRdb's table is partial and in-frame only. This table holds approximately 120,000 clones, approximately 87% found once. Study-level points and caveats: Later analysis associated a missense DCLRE1C variant with TCR beta V- and J-gene trimming. In a later analysis, HLA-C alleles had the fewest associated TCRs, DRB1 alleles the most. Presence/absence results assume similar sequencing depth per donor, which may not hold.

The material sequenced was PBMCs. This receptor was identified in a man between 18 and 35 years old in good health and CMV-seropositive.

CDR3 sequence reads: CASSIWGSGMNTEAFF. The CDR3 region has the DNA TGTGCCAGTAGTATATGGGGGAGCGGGATGAACACTGAAGCCTTCTTT. The genes are TRBV19 and TRBJ1-1; a weak D match, TRBD1 (5 bases). The CDR3 length is 16 residues. Germline V CDR1 and CDR2: LNHDA, SQIVND (reference sequence).